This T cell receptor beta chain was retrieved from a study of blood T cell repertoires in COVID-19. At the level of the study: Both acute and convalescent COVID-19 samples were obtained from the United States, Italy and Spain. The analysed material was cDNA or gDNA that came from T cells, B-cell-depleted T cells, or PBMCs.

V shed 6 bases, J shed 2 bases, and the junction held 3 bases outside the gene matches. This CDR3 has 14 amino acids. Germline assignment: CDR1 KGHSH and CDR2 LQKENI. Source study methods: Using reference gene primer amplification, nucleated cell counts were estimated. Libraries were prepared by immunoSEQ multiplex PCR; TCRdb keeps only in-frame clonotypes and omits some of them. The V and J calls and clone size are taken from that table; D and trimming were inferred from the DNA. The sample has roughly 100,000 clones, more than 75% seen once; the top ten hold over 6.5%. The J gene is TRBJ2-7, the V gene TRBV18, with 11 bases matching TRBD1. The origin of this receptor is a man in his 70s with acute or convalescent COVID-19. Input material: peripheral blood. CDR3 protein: CASSLGQGAYEQYF. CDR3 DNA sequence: TGTGCCAGCTCCCTGGGACAGGGGGCCTACGAGCAGTACTTC. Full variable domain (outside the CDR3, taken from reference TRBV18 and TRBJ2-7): NAGVMQNPRHLVRRRGQEARLRCSPMKGHSHVYWYRQLPEEGLKFMVYLQKENIIDESGMPKERFSAEFPKEGPSILRIQQVVRGDSAAYFCASSLGQGAYEQYFGPGTRLTVT.